A single T cell receptor (beta chain) is shown here with its context. The sample belongs to a study of blood T cell repertoires in COVID-19. Overall study context: PBMCs, B-cell-depleted T cells, or T cells provided the cDNA or gDNA that made up the material.

V lost 4 bases, J lost 4 bases, and 9 bases lay in between. Germline assignment: CDR1 SNHLY and CDR2 FYNNEI. This CDR3 is 13 amino acids long. Authors' processing steps: Reference gene primers were amplified, and this amplification served to estimate nucleated cell counts. Sequenced by immunoSEQ multiplex PCR; TCRdb stores in-frame clones only, minus some. V and J calls and clone size are given by that table; D and trimming were obtained from the DNA. The repertoire consists of about 140,000 clones, with just under 90% occurring once and the leading ten covering roughly 4%. This TCR derives from a woman aged 40 to 50 with acute or convalescent COVID-19. Specimen: peripheral blood. The rearrangement uses TRBV2 and TRBJ2-3, with D possibly TRBD2 on 5 matching bases. CDR3 sequence (DNA): TGTGCCAGCAGTGCTAGCAAGGCAGATACGCAGTATTTT. Amino acids: CASSASKADTQYF.